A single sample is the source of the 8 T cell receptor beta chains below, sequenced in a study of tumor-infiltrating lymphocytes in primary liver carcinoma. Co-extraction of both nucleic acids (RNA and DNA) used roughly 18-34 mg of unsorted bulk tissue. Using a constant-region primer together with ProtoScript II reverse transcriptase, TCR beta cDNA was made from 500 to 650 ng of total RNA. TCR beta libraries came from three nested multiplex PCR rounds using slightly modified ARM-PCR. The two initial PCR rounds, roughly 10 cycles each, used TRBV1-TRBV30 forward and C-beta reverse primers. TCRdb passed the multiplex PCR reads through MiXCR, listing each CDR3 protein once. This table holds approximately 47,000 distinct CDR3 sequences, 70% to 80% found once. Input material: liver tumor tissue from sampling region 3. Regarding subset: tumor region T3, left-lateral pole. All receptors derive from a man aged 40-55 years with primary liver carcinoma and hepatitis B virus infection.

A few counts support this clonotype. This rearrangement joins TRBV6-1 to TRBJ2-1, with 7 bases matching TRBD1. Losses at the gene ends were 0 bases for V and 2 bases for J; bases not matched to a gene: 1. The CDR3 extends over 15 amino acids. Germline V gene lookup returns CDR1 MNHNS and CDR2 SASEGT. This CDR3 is CASSEAQGAYNEQFF. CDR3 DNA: TGTGCCAGCAGTGAAGCGCAGGGGGCCTACAATGAGCAGTTCTTC.

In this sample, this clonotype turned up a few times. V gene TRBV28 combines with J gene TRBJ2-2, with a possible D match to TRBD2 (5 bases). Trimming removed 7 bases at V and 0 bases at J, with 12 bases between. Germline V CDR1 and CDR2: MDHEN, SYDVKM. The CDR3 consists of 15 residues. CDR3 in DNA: TGTGCCAGCAATATTGGGGAGACGAACACCGGGGAGCTGTTTTTT. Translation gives CASNIGETNTGELFF. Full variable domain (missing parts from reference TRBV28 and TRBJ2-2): DVKVTQSSRYLVKRTGEKVFLECVQDMDHENMFWYRQDPGLGLRLIYFSYDVKMKEKGDIPEGYSVSREKKERFSLILESASTNQTSMYLCASNIGETNTGELFFGEGSRLTVL.

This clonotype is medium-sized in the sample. The chain's CDR3 is CASSSIAVSTDTQYF. CDR3 in DNA: TGTGCCAGCAGCTCAATAGCGGTGAGCACAGATACGCAGTATTTT. The V gene is TRBV11-2, the J gene TRBJ2-3, with a weak D call TRBD2 (6 bases). Trimming took off 4 bases at V and 0 bases at J, with 11 bases between the two ends. This CDR3 comprises 15 residues. Germline V gene data show CDR1 as SGHAT and CDR2 as FQNNGV.

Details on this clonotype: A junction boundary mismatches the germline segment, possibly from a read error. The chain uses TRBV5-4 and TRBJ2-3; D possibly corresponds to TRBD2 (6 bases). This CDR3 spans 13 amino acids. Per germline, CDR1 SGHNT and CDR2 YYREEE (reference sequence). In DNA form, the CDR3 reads TGTTCCTGCAGGGCGGGACCCACAGATACGCAATATTTT. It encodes CSCRAGPTDTQYF.

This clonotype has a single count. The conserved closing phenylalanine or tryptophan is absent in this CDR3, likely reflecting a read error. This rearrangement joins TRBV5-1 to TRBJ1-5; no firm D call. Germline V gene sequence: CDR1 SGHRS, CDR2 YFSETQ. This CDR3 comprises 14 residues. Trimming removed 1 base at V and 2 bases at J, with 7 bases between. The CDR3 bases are TGCGCCAGCAGCTTGTGTGGGGGCAATCAGCCCCAGCATTCT. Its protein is CASSLCGGNQPQHS.

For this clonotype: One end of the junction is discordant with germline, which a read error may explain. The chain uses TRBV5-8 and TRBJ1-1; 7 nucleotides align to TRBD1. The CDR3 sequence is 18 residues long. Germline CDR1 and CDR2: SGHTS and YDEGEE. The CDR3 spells CVSSLKGIGGPMDTEAFF. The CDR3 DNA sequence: TGTGTCAGCAGCTTGAAGGGGATAGGGGGCCCCATGGACACTGAAGCTTTCTTT.

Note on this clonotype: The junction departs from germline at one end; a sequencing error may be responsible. CDR3 nucleotides: TGTGCCAGCAGTTTAAGGGACAGACCTAGCTATGGTTACACCTTC. Translating it yields CASSLRDRPSYGYTF. The V call is TRBV12-3 or TRBV12-4, the J call TRBJ1-2; 7 bases line up with TRBD1. This CDR3 contains 15 residues.

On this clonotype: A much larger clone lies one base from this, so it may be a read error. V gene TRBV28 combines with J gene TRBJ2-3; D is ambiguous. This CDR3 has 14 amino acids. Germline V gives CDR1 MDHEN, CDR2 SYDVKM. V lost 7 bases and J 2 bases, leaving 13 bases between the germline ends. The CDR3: CASKASAFTDTQYF. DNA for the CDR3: TGTGCCAGCAAGGCGTCGGCTTTCACAGATACGCAGTATTTT.